The rows below give T cell receptor beta chains drawn from one sample of a study of blood T cell repertoires in COVID-19. TCRdb keeps only in-frame clones here, not all; method: immunoSEQ multiplex PCR. This sample yields a few hundred thousand clones, of which approximately 86% are seen a single time; approximately 4.8% belongs to the top ten. Sequenced sample: PBMCs or T cells enriched from blood (not recorded which). All receptors derive from a woman aged 25 to 39 who had been exposed to COVID-19. Each CDR3 is given with its conserved first and last residue. The order of the fields is clone size, D gene, V gene, CDR3 protein. A D gene is named only where the DNA matches it firmly. A row's size may be missing; if present it is once, few, many or a size class.

clone size: -; D gene: TRBD1; V gene: TRBV15; CDR3 protein: CATSTSFGQGRNANTGELFF
clone size: -; D gene: TRBD1; V gene: TRBV5-5; CDR3 protein: CASSLDSGQANEQFF
clone size: -; D gene: TRBD2; V gene: TRBV6-6; CDR3 protein: CASSYEISGAYNEQFF
clone size: -; D gene: TRBD1; V gene: TRBV6-5; CDR3 protein: CASRDRGEGYGYTF
clone size: -; D gene: -; V gene: TRBV2; CDR3 protein: CASGQGLYTEAFF
clone size: once; D gene: -; V gene: TRBV2; CDR3 protein: CASTEQGLSSYEQYF
clone size: -; D gene: TRBD1; V gene: TRBV15; CDR3 protein: CATSRDRDRTSIQYF
clone size: -; D gene: -; V gene: TRBV7-2; CDR3 protein: CASSLASLPWAFF
clone size: -; D gene: -; V gene: TRBV9; CDR3 protein: CASTLGGNGYTF
clone size: -; D gene: -; V gene: TRBV30; CDR3 protein: CAWSSAGREAFF
clone size: -; D gene: -; V gene: TRBV30; CDR3 protein: CAWSDPGALGYTF
clone size: many; D gene: TRBD1; V gene: TRBV19; CDR3 protein: CASSGQVGFNYGYTF
clone size: -; D gene: -; V gene: TRBV20-1; CDR3 protein: CSATPGETQYF
clone size: -; D gene: -; V gene: TRBV9; CDR3 protein: CASSGSGNQPQHF
clone size: -; D gene: TRBD1; V gene: TRBV10-3; CDR3 protein: CAISESGDSLNQPQHF
clone size: -; D gene: -; V gene: TRBV21-1; CDR3 protein: CASSPPAYIAPLHF
clone size: once; D gene: -; V gene: TRBV19; CDR3 protein: CASSILQGSSNQPQHF
clone size: once; D gene: -; V gene: TRBV28; CDR3 protein: CASSPWTVATNEKLFF
clone size: once; D gene: -; V gene: TRBV5-1; CDR3 protein: CASSFGGYDEQFF
clone size: -; D gene: TRBD1; V gene: TRBV11-2; CDR3 protein: CASSTTTGGNQPQHF
clone size: -; D gene: -; V gene: TRBV29-1; CDR3 protein: CSVGGGGSEKLFF
clone size: -; D gene: -; V gene: TRBV5-1; CDR3 protein: CASTGESGGYTF
clone size: -; D gene: -; V gene: TRBV2; CDR3 protein: CASREQLNTEAFF
clone size: once; D gene: -; V gene: TRBV12-5; CDR3 protein: CATKLGGSNTEAFF
clone size: -; D gene: TRBD1; V gene: TRBV5-4; CDR3 protein: CASSPGARQGLYGYTF
clone size: -; D gene: TRBD1; V gene: TRBV7-3; CDR3 protein: CASSRGPGQESGNTIYF
clone size: -; D gene: TRBD1; V gene: TRBV5-1; CDR3 protein: CASSLMGQGDGYTF
clone size: -; D gene: TRBD2; V gene: TRBV12-5; CDR3 protein: CASGLSQTSGAHTDTQYF
clone size: -; D gene: -; V gene: TRBV7-9; CDR3 protein: CASSLDGIKGYTF
clone size: -; D gene: -; V gene: TRBV5-1; CDR3 protein: CASSLSESEAFF
clone size: once; D gene: TRBD2; V gene: TRBV27; CDR3 protein: CASSLWGGGAQETQYF
clone size: once; D gene: TRBD1; V gene: TRBV6-5; CDR3 protein: CASRPGQGREQYF
clone size: -; D gene: -; V gene: TRBV29-1; CDR3 protein: CSVPTGLDTQYF
clone size: -; D gene: TRBD1; V gene: TRBV11-2; CDR3 protein: CASSFKGQRSTDTQYF
clone size: -; D gene: TRBD1; V gene: TRBV10-2; CDR3 protein: CASSGQGNTEAFF
clone size: -; D gene: -; V gene: TRBV6-6; CDR3 protein: CASLHKQGSHEQYF
clone size: few; D gene: TRBD1; V gene: TRBV2; CDR3 protein: CASSPWDRMNTEAFF
clone size: -; D gene: TRBD2; V gene: TRBV6-5; CDR3 protein: CASHGGNSYNEQFF
clone size: -; D gene: -; V gene: TRBV24-1; CDR3 protein: CATSDPGSGLNTGELFF
clone size: -; D gene: -; V gene: TRBV19; CDR3 protein: CASSAGRGNSPLHF
clone size: -; D gene: -; V gene: TRBV10-2; CDR3 protein: CASSDRTEAFF
clone size: -; D gene: TRBD1; V gene: TRBV7-2; CDR3 protein: CASSLIPGQGVESEQYF
clone size: once; D gene: TRBD1; V gene: TRBV27; CDR3 protein: CASSRQGDGNQPQHF
clone size: -; D gene: -; V gene: TRBV12-5; CDR3 protein: CASGQTGLSPSYGYTF
clone size: -; D gene: -; V gene: TRBV23-1; CDR3 protein: CASVGRGACGYTF
clone size: -; D gene: -; V gene: TRBV5-1; CDR3 protein: CASSTDGSSGNTIYF
clone size: -; D gene: -; V gene: TRBV19; CDR3 protein: CASSISGTLNTEAFF
clone size: -; D gene: -; V gene: TRBV5-1; CDR3 protein: CASSYLDGGTEAFF
clone size: once; D gene: TRBD1; V gene: TRBV25-1; CDR3 protein: CASSARDRGWEQYF
clone size: -; D gene: -; V gene: TRBV4-2; CDR3 protein: CASSPAGRGTGELFF
clone size: -; D gene: TRBD2; V gene: TRBV28; CDR3 protein: CASSLVGAGGKTQYF
clone size: -; D gene: -; V gene: TRBV28; CDR3 protein: CASSLNQPQHF
clone size: -; D gene: -; V gene: TRBV5-4; CDR3 protein: CASSLAGRGGSGELFF